This TCR beta chain was sequenced in a study of cytomegalovirus exposure and HLA in healthy donors. PCR employed 60 Vbeta and 13 Jbeta primers. TCRdb's copy holds only in-frame clones and misses some; the assay was immunoSEQ multiplex PCR. The sample lists about 160,000 clones; around two thirds were seen once. Of note for this clone: What it binds is not known.

Study findings and constraints: The authors enumerated under 200 TCR beta chains as linked to cytomegalovirus.

In germline, CDR1 is SNHLY, CDR2 FYNNEI. The V gene lost 6 bases and the J gene lost 7 bases, with 15 bases spanning the gap. CDR3 length: 13 residues. This clonotype was sampled from a man aged 45-60 years in good health and CMV-seronegative. Sequences were obtained from PBMCs. The rearrangement uses TRBV2 and TRBJ1-2, with D possibly being TRBD1 (5 bases). The DNA of the CDR3 is TGTGCCAGCAGGGGGGGGAGAGGGTCTGGCTACACCTTC. Its protein is CASRGGRGSGYTF.